A single sample is the source of the 20 T cell receptor beta chains below, sequenced in a study of blood T cell repertoires in COVID-19. Sequenced by immunoSEQ multiplex PCR; TCRdb stores in-frame clones only, minus some. Of hundreds of thousands of clones detected, approximately 86% appear once; the ten largest clones hold roughly 6.3%. Sequences were obtained from PBMCs or T cells enriched from blood (not recorded which). These receptors were taken from a woman aged 25-40 years with acute COVID-19.

A word on this clone: Other DNA sequences in the same sample also yield this CDR3. V gene TRBV7-6 combines with J gene TRBJ1-4; 8 bases agree with TRBD1. Trimming at V came to 5 bases and at J to 3 bases, leaving 5 bases not matched to a gene. From germline, CDR1 is SGHVS and CDR2 FNYEAQ. The CDR3 extends over 15 amino acids. The CDR3 region is CASSLGTGANEKLFF. CDR3 sequence (DNA): TGTGCCAGCAGCCTCGGGACAGGTGCTAATGAAAAACTGTTTTTT.

The rearrangement uses TRBV1 and TRBJ2-3; the D call TRBD1 from the table was never checked on the DNA. TRBV1 is a recognized pseudogene. The CDR3 runs 17 residues. The CDR3 nucleotides read TGCACCAGCAGCCTCCCCGGACAGGGTGGACCCACAGATACGCAGTATTTT. Translating it yields CTSSLPGQGGPTDTQYF.

The rearrangement uses TRBV28 and TRBJ2-4; 15 positions agree with TRBD2. J was trimmed by 1 base and V by 5 bases; bases with no gene match: 9. The CDR3 has 19 residues. Germline V lookup: CDR1 MDHEN, CDR2 SYDVKM. The CDR3 spells CASSPGLAGGGEAKNIQYF. The DNA of the CDR3 is TGTGCCAGCAGTCCCGGACTAGCGGGAGGGGGGGAGGCCAAAAACATTCAGTACTTC. Together with reference TRBV28 and TRBJ2-4, the CDR3 gives the full variable domain: DVKVTQSSRYLVKRTGEKVFLECVQDMDHENMFWYRQDPGLGLRLIYFSYDVKMKEKGDIPEGYSVSREKKERFSLILESASTNQTSMYLCASSPGLAGGGEAKNIQYFGAGTRLSVL.

V is TRBV27 and J is TRBJ2-3, with TRBD2 matching over 12 bases. Germline V gene data show CDR1 as MNHEY and CDR2 as SMNVEV (reference sequence). J lost 2 bases, V lost 5 bases, and 2 bases had no gene match. The CDR3 totals 15 residues. CDR3 region: CASSRTSGDTDTQYF. The DNA of the CDR3 is TGTGCCAGCAGTAGGACTAGCGGGGACACAGATACGCAGTATTTT.

Only a few counts were recorded for this clone. J is TRBJ2-3 and V is TRBV2; D is perhaps TRBD2 (5 bases). Trimming left V 0 bases short and J 9 bases short, with 16 bases between. CDR1 SNHLY and CDR2 FYNNEI come from the germline V gene. CDR3 size: 15 residues. The CDR3 bases are TGTGCCAGCAGTGAAGCGGGCGGACTCGGCTTGACGCAGTATTTT. As protein: CASSEAGGLGLTQYF. Filled out from reference TRBV2 and TRBJ2-3, the complete variable domain reads EPEVTQTPSHQVTQMGQEVILRCVPISNHLYFYWYRQILGQKVEFLVSFYNNEISEKSEIFDDQFSVERPDGSNFTLKIRSTKLEDSAMYFCASSEAGGLGLTQYFGPGTRLTVL.

The chain couples TRBV7-2 to TRBJ2-1; 8 bases agree with TRBD2. The CDR3 loop spans 15 amino acids. Germline-derived CDR1 and CDR2 are SGHTA and FQGNSA. V dropped 1 base and J dropped 4; count of bases not matched to a gene: 3. For the CDR3, the DNA is TGTGCCAGCAGCTTAGATAGCGGGAAGTACAATGAGCAGTTCTTC. This sequence encodes CASSLDSGKYNEQFF. Full variable domain (rest looked up from reference TRBV7-2 and TRBJ2-1): GAGVSQSPSNKVTEKGKDVELRCDPISGHTALYWYRQSLGQGLEFLIYFQGNSAPDKSGLPSDRFSAERTGGSVSTLTIQRTQQEDSAVYLCASSLDSGKYNEQFFGPGTRLTVL.

The V call is TRBV7-6, the J call TRBJ2-1; TRBD2 is a possible D gene (6 bases). Germline V gene sequence: CDR1 SGHVS, CDR2 FNYEAQ. V was pared by 5 bases and J by 1 base, with 15 bases between. The CDR3 contains 16 residues. The CDR3 region has the DNA TGTGCCAGCAGCGGCGGGACTCCAGTATCCTACAATGAGCAGTTCTTC. It is translated as CASSGGTPVSYNEQFF.

V is TRBV19 and J is TRBJ2-1; a possible D gene is TRBD2 (9 bases). The germline V gene encodes CDR1 LNHDA and CDR2 SQIVND (reference sequence). With 2 bases removed from V and 5 bases from J, the gap between germline ends came to 25 bases. The CDR3 runs to 19 residues. CDR3 coding DNA: TGTGCCAGTAGTATACGGCCAGGGGGCCTTAGCGGGAGTGACAATGAGCAGTTCTTC. Amino acids: CASSIRPGGLSGSDNEQFF.

The chain carries TRBV4-1 and TRBJ1-5; 8 bases map to TRBD1. The ends lost 3 bases at V and 2 bases at J; junction bases unmatched: 0. The CDR3 length is 14 residues. The germline V gene encodes CDR1 MGHRA and CDR2 YSYEKL. The CDR3 here is CASSQGQGNQPQHF. CDR3 nucleotide sequence: TGCGCCAGCAGCCAGGGACAGGGCAATCAGCCCCAGCATTTT.

CDR3 loop: CASSEIGQVNNSPLHF. The CDR3 DNA reads TGTGCCAGCAGTGAAATCGGACAGGTTAATAATTCACCCCTCCACTTT. The V gene is TRBV2, the J gene TRBJ1-6; 7 bases align to TRBD1. The ends lost 2 bases at V and 5 bases at J; junction bases unmatched: 6. CDR3 length: 16 residues. Germline values: CDR1 SNHLY, CDR2 FYNNEI.

This chain joins TRBV19 and TRBJ1-2; the match to TRBD1 covers 8 bases. There are 13 residues in the CDR3. Germline V lookup: CDR1 LNHDA, CDR2 SQIVND (reference sequence). Trimming removed 6 bases from V and 4 bases from J; junction bases left unmatched: 4. The CDR3, as DNA: TGTGCCAGTAGGGACAGGGTGGCCTATGGCTACACCTTC. This gives the protein CASRDRVAYGYTF.

The chain carries TRBV5-1 and TRBJ2-1; 7 nucleotides match TRBD1. This CDR3 is 15 amino acids long. J was trimmed by 2 bases and V by 0 bases; bases with no gene match: 2. Per germline, CDR1 SGHRS and CDR2 YFSETQ. The CDR3 loop is CASSLETGTYNEQFF. CDR3 nucleotides: TGCGCCAGCAGCTTGGAGACAGGGACCTACAATGAGCAGTTCTTC.

The sample holds one count of this clone. J is TRBJ1-5 and V is TRBV6-4; D gene unclear. The CDR3 consists of 15 residues. Trimming removed 6 bases at V and 4 bases at J, with 16 bases between. Looked up from germline, CDR1 is MRHNA and CDR2 is SNTAGT. The CDR3 DNA reads as TGTGCCAGCAGACCTCGACCCCCGGAGAATCAGCCCCAGCATTTT. Translation gives CASRPRPPENQPQHF.

This chain links TRBV2 with TRBJ2-7; 7 bases agree with TRBD1. Trimming at V came to 3 bases and at J to 3 bases, leaving 5 bases not matched to a gene. Germline V CDR1 and CDR2: SNHLY, FYNNEI. The CDR3 is made up of 14 amino acids. The CDR3 DNA sequence: TGTGCCAGCAGTGACCAGGGGGTTTTCTACGAGCAGTACTTC. As protein: CASSDQGVFYEQYF.

This clone was detected only a few times. The gene calls are TRBV13 and TRBJ1-1; 9 bases are shared with TRBD1. After removal of 4 bases from V and 8 bases from J, the junction contained 11 bases not matched to a gene. The germline V gene encodes CDR1 PRHDT and CDR2 FYEKMQ (reference sequence). The CDR3 sequence is 15 residues long. The CDR3 sequence: CASSSPTGGMSEAFF. The CDR3 DNA sequence: TGTGCCAGCAGCTCACCCACAGGGGGCATGTCGGAAGCTTTCTTT.

This clone was counted only a few times. The chain couples TRBV28 to TRBJ1-1; D gene uncertain. This CDR3 comprises 13 residues. V gave up 8 bases and J gave up 2 bases, with 12 bases separating them. CDR1 and CDR2 from the germline V gene are MDHEN and SYDVKM. The CDR3 DNA reads TGTGCCAGCTTCCCCTCCACAAACACTGAAGCTTTCTTT. It is translated as CASFPSTNTEAFF.

This clone was found once. J is TRBJ1-2 and V is TRBV9; 7 bases map to TRBD1. The CDR3 length is 15 residues. J gave up 2 bases and V 1 base, and 5 bases lay outside the gene matches. The germline V gene has CDR1 SGDLS and CDR2 YYNGEE. CDR3 coding DNA: TGTGCCAGCAGCGTACAGACAGGGCCCAACTATGGCTACACCTTC. Translated: CASSVQTGPNYGYTF.

This clone was seen only a few times. The V call is TRBV4-2, the J call TRBJ1-4, with D uncertain. The V gene lost 4 bases and the J gene lost 4 bases, with 19 bases spanning the gap. The CDR3 is made up of 17 amino acids. Germline-derived CDR1 and CDR2 are LGHNA and YNFKEQ. For the CDR3, the DNA is TGTGCCAGCAGCCCGGATGCGACCGGGTCTTTTAATGAAAAACTGTTTTTT. Amino acids: CASSPDATGSFNEKLFF.

J is TRBJ1-2 and V is TRBV5-6; no reliable D call. V was pared by 4 bases and J by 3 bases, with 7 bases between. The CDR3 is 12 residues long. The germline V gene has CDR1 SGHDT and CDR2 YYEEEE. The CDR3 protein is CASSGVYYGYTF. CDR3 coding DNA: TGTGCCAGCAGCGGAGTATACTATGGCTACACCTTC.

The chain employs TRBV18 and TRBJ1-1; possible D gene TRBD1, 5 bases. Deletions cut 2 bases from V and 8 bases from J, with 9 bases between. CDR3 length: 12 amino acids. Germline CDR1 reads KGHSH; CDR2 reads LQKENI. This CDR3 reads CASSPTGREAFF. The CDR3 DNA sequence: TGTGCCAGCTCACCAACAGGAAGAGAAGCTTTCTTT.